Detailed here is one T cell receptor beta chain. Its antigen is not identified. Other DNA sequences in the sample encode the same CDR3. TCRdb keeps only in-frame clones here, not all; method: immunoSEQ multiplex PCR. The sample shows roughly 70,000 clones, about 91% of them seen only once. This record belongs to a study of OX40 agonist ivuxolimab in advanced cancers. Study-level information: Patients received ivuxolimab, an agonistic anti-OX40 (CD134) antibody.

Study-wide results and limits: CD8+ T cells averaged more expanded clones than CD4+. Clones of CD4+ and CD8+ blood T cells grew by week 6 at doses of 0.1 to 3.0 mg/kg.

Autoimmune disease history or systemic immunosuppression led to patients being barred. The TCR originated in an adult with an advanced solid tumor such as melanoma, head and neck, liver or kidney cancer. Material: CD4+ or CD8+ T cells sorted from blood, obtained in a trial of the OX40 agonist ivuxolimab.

CDR3 protein: CASRTDQETQYF. The CDR3 nucleotides are TGTGCCAGCAGAACAGATCAAGAGACCCAGTACTTC. This rearrangement joins TRBV2 to TRBJ2-5; no clear D. V was pared by 6 bases and J by 2 bases, with 7 bases between. The germline CDR1 and CDR2 sequences are SNHLY and FYNNEI. This CDR3 is built from 12 residues.